This T cell receptor (beta chain) was captured by sequencing in a study of blood T cell repertoires in COVID-19. Background on the study: Both acute and convalescent COVID-19 samples were obtained from the United States, Italy and Spain. Sample material is recorded as cDNA or gDNA derived from T cells, B-cell-depleted T cells, or PBMCs.

Clones were read by immunoSEQ multiplex PCR, and TCRdb kept only the in-frame ones, dropping some. This repertoire shows roughly 200,000 clones, around three quarters found once; its top ten account for less than 7%. Trimming took 1 base from V and 11 from J; bases not matched to a gene: 4. CDR1 SEHNR and CDR2 FQNEAQ come from the germline V gene (reference sequence). The CDR3 covers 14 residues. The sample taken for sequencing was peripheral blood. The clonotype was recovered from a woman aged 70 to 79 with acute or convalescent COVID-19. The gene calls are TRBV7-9 and TRBJ2-3; 12 positions match TRBD2. The CDR3 sequence is CASSLGLAGEEQYF. CDR3 bases: TGTGCCAGCAGCTTAGGACTAGCGGGAGAGGAGCAGTATTTT.